The 10 T cell receptor beta chains below were found in one sample sequenced in a study of blood T cells in healthy people across ages. With a J-beta primer mix and a sample-barcoded 5' primer, a second PCR ran roughly 7 to 11 cycles. From the 5' RACE reads, TCRdb called clonotypes with MiXCR, one entry per CDR3 protein. This sample has more than 1.4 million distinct CDR3 sequences, with 40% to 50% found just once. Sequenced input: blood. The receptors were gathered from a woman in her late teens or twenties in good health.

V is TRBV9 and J is TRBJ2-1; 11 bases are a match to TRBD2. The J call could be wrong; TRBJ2-7 is a better fit for the DNA end. This CDR3 is built from 15 residues. Looked up from germline, CDR1 is SGDLS and CDR2 is YYNGEE. The DNA of the CDR3 is TGTGCCAGCAGCGAGGGGACTAGCGGATACAATGAGCAGTACTTC. It specifies CASSEGTSGYNEQYF.

The sample holds a few counts of this clonotype. This rearrangement joins TRBV3-1 to TRBJ2-1; a weak D match, TRBD2 (6 bases). Germline-derived CDR1 and CDR2 are LGHDT and YNNKEL (reference sequence). Trimming removed 2 bases at V and 5 bases at J, with 10 bases between. CDR3 length: 14 amino acids. CDR3 loop: CASSQWGEDNEQFF. The DNA for the CDR3 is TGTGCCAGCAGCCAATGGGGGGAGGACAATGAGCAGTTCTTC.

The DNA of the CDR3 is TGTGCCAGCAGCCGTTCTAGATTGGGACAGCTTAATGATTGGAAACTGTTTTTT. It translates to CASSRSRLGQLNDWKLFF. This rearrangement joins TRBV14 to TRBJ1-4; 7 bases fit TRBD1. The CDR3 sequence is 18 residues long. Losses at the gene ends were 4 bases for V and 11 bases for J; bases not matched to a gene: 22. The germline gives CDR1 SGHDN, CDR2 FVKESK.

This clonotype was counted only a few times. CDR3 coding DNA: TGTGCCAGCAGCGTAGACCCAGGGGGTGGCTACACCTTC. Its protein is CASSVDPGGGYTF. The gene calls are TRBV9 and TRBJ1-2, with TRBD1 identical over 7 bases. Germline loops: CDR1 SGDLS, CDR2 YYNGEE. There are 13 residues in the CDR3. The ends lost 0 bases at V and 7 bases at J; junction bases unmatched: 3. The full variable domain, its missing parts supplied by reference TRBV9 and TRBJ1-2, is DSGVTQTPKHLITATGQRVTLRCSPRSGDLSVYWYQQSLDQGLQFLIQYYNGEERAKGNILERFSAQQFPDLHSELNLSSLELGDSALYFCASSVDPGGGYTFGSGTRLTVV.

In this sample, this clonotype turned up once. The CDR3 bases are TGCGCCAGCAGCCATGACTCTGGGACTGGCCTTTTATCACCCCTCCACTTT. It is translated as CASSHDSGTGLLSPLHF. The chain couples TRBV4-1 to TRBJ1-6, with D perhaps TRBD1 (5 bases). CDR1 MGHRA and CDR2 YSYEKL come from the germline V gene. V was trimmed by 3 bases and J by 10 bases, leaving 22 bases between them. CDR3 size: 17 residues.

The chain carries TRBV6-4 and TRBJ2-3, with 9 bases lining up with TRBD1. CDR3 length equals 14 residues. V was pared by 4 bases and J by 5 bases, with 4 bases of the junction left unmatched. CDR1 and CDR2 from the germline V gene are MRHNA and SNTAGT. CDR3 sequence: CASSGGQGKDTQYF. The DNA for the CDR3 is TGTGCCAGCAGTGGGGGACAGGGAAAAGATACGCAGTATTTT.

J is TRBJ2-4 and V is TRBV11-1; 7 bases map to TRBD1. J gave up 13 bases and V 1 base, and 10 bases lay outside the gene matches. The CDR3 consists of 14 residues. Germline loops: CDR1 SGHAT, CDR2 FQDESV (reference sequence). CDR3 in DNA: TGTGCCAGCAGCTTAGGAGGGACAGCCGAGGAGCAGTACTTC. Its translation: CASSLGGTAEEQYF. Full variable domain (missing parts from reference TRBV11-1 and TRBJ2-4): EAEVAQSPRYKITEKSQAVAFWCDPISGHATLYWYRQILGQGPELLVQFQDESVVDDSQLPKDRFSAERLKGVDSTLKIQPAELGDSAMYLCASSLGGTAEEQYFGAGTRLSVL.

This rearrangement joins TRBV5-1 to TRBJ1-2; the D gene is possibly TRBD1 (5 bases). Trimming took 4 bases from V and 1 from J, leaving 14 bases between them. CDR1 and CDR2 from the germline V gene are SGHRS and YFSETQ. The CDR3 is made up of 15 amino acids. Here the CDR3 reads CASSPGDSNNYGYTF. The DNA of the CDR3 is TGCGCCAGCAGCCCTGGGGACTCAAATAACTATGGCTACACCTTC.

This clonotype was seen a handful of times. The chain combines TRBV13 with TRBJ2-1; no clear D. CDR3 length equals 15 residues. Trimming cost V 6 bases and J 3 bases, with 15 bases left between them. The germline V gene encodes CDR1 PRHDT and CDR2 FYEKMQ (reference sequence). The CDR3 nucleotides are TGTGCCAGCAGACGTAAGCAGGAGCTCTACAATGAGCAGTTCTTC. Translation gives CASRRKQELYNEQFF.

This chain joins TRBV28 and TRBJ1-5, with 10 bases matching TRBD1. The length of the CDR3 is 17 residues. Germline-derived CDR1 and CDR2 are MDHEN and SYDVKM. The V segment lost 5 bases and the J segment 6 bases; nucleotides outside the gene matches: 13. The CDR3 region is CASSKSRDRGSGQPQHF. CDR3 bases: TGTGCCAGCAGTAAATCCCGGGACAGGGGATCGGGTCAGCCCCAGCATTTT.